This T cell receptor (beta chain) was obtained from a study of radiotherapy plus CTLA-4 blockade in lung cancer. Background on the study: There were objective responses in approximately 20% of patients, and roughly 32% had disease control. Points from the study as a whole: There was expansion of tumor-derived TCR clones in blood after radiotherapy plus ipilimumab. Increased serum interferon-beta after radiation also reportedly predicted response strongly.

Ipilimumab-mediated CTLA-4 blockade plus focal radiation was given to patients having chemo-refractory metastatic non-small-cell lung cancer. Germline CDR1 is SGHRS and CDR2 is YFSETQ. The CDR3 is 15 residues long. J lost 7 bases, V lost 1 base, and 10 bases had no gene match. The method was immunoSEQ multiplex PCR; TCRdb's version includes in-frame clones alone and lacks a portion of them. This sample yields about 51,000 clones, of which 65% to 80% are seen a single time; around 2.5% belongs to the top ten. In the case of this clone: Its antigen is not identified.

The receptor was isolated from a human donor with non-small cell lung cancer whose response to radiotherapy plus ipilimumab could not be evaluated. The material was peripheral blood, obtained from a patient treated with radiotherapy plus ipilimumab. The chain couples TRBV5-1 to TRBJ2-7; 8 bases agree with TRBD1. Here the CDR3 reads CASSLIGQGAGEQYF. The CDR3 nucleotides are TGCGCCAGCAGCTTGATAGGGCAGGGGGCGGGGGAGCAGTACTTC.